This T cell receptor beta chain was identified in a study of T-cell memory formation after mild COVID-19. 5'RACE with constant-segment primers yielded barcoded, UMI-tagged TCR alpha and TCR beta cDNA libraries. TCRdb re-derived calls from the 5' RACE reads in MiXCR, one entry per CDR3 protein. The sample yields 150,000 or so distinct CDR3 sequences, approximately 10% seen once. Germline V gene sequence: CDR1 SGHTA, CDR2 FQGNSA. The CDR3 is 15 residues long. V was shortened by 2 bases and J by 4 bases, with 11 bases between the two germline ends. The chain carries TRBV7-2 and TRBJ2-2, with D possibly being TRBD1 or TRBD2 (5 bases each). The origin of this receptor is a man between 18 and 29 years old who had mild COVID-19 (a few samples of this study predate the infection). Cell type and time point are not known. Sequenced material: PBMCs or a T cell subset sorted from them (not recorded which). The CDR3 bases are TGTGCCAGCAGCTTATACGGGGCCTTCACCGGGGAGCTGTTTTTT. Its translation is CASSLYGAFTGELFF.